This section outlines one T cell receptor (beta chain) sequence together with its context. Its cognate antigen is unknown. This sample was taken from a study of shared clonotypes between healthy human individuals. Authors' analysis steps: Junction-only sequences without quality scores came from ImmunoSEQ, so filtering differed. Sequencing used immunoSEQ multiplex PCR; TCRdb keeps in-frame clones, though not all of them. The V and J calls and clone size are taken from that table; D and trimming were inferred from the DNA. Among some 2,000,000 clones listed, under 97% were seen once. CDR1 and CDR2 (germline): LNHNV, YYDKDF (reference sequence). The V gene lost 0 bases and the J gene lost 5 bases, with 6 bases spanning the gap. There are 13 residues in the CDR3. Findings and limits, study-wide: Shared across several donors were around 5% of the naive CD4 clonotypes.

The sequencing input was naive CD4+ T cells sorted from blood. Specified subset: CD45RA+ positively selected. The sequence came from a man aged 18 to 30 in good health. The chain joins TRBV15 to TRBJ2-3; possibly TRBD2 for D (5 bases). This CDR3 is CATSRDEGDTQYF. The CDR3, as DNA: TGTGCCACCAGCAGAGATGAGGGAGATACGCAGTATTTT.